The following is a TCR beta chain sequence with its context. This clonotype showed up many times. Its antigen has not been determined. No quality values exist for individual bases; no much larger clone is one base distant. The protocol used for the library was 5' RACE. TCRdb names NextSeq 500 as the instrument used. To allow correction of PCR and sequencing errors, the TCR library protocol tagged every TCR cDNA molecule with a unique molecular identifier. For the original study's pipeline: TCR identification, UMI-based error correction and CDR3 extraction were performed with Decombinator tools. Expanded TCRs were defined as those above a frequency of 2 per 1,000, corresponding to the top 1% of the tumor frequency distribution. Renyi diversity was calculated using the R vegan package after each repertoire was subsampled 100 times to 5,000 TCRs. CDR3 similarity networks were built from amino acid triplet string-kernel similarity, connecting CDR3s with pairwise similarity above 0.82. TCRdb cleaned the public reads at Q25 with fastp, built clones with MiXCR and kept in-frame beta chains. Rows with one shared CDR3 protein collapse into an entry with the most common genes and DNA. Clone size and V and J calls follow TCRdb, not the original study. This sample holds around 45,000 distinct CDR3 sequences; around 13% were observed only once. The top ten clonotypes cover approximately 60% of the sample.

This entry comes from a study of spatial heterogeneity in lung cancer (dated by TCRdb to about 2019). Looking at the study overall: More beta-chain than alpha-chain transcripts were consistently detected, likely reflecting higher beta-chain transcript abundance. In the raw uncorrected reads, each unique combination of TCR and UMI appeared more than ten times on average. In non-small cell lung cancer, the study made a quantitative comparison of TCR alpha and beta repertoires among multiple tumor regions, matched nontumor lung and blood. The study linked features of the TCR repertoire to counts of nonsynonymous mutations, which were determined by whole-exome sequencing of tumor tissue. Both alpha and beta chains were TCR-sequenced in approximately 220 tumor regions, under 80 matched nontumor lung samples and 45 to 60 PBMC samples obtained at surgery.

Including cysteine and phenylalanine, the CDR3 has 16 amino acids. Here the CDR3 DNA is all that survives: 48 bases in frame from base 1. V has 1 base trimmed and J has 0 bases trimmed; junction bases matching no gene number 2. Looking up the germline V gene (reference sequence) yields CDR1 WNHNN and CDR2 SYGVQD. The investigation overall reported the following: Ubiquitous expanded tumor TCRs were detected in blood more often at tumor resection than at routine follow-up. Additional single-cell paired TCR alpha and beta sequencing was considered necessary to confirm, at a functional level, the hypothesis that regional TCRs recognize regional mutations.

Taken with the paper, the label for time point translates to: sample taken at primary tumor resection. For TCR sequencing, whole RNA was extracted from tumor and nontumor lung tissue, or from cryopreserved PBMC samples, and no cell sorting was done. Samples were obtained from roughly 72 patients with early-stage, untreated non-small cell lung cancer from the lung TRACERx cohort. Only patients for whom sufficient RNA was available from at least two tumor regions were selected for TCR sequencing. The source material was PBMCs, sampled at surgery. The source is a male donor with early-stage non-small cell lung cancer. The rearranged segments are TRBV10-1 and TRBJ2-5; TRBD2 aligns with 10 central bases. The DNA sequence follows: TGCGCCAGCAGTGAGTACACTAGCGGGGACCAAGAGACCCAGTACTTC. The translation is CASSEYTSGDQETQYF.